The 28 T cell receptor beta chains presented below share a single source sample, sequenced in a study of T cell responses to AZD1222 COVID-19 vaccine. Produced via immunoSEQ multiplex PCR; TCRdb's table is partial and in-frame only. The profile shows about 57,000 clones, roughly 85% of them singletons. The material was peripheral blood, obtained on day 0 of AZD1222 vaccination. These receptors originate from an adult in good health.

This clone was detected only once. This sequence joins TRBV12-3 or TRBV12-4 and TRBJ1-1, with D maybe TRBD1 (6 bases). The V gene lost 0 bases and the J gene lost 8 bases, with 10 bases spanning the gap. The CDR3 length is 13 residues. CDR3 region: CASSLAGAGEAFF. The DNA of the CDR3 is TGTGCCAGCAGTTTAGCGGGGGCGGGGGAAGCTTTCTTT.

This clone was seen a few times. The chain joins TRBV11-2 to TRBJ2-3; D call uncertain. Trimming took off 7 bases at V and 2 bases at J, with 13 bases between the two ends. The CDR3 runs 14 residues. Germline assignment: CDR1 SGHAT and CDR2 FQNNGV. Here the CDR3 DNA reads TGTGCCAGCAACCGATTCTGGAACACAGATACGCAGTATTTT. This sequence encodes CASNRFWNTDTQYF.

This rearrangement joins TRBV5-1 to TRBJ2-5, with D possibly TRBD2 on 6 matching bases. Germline V gives CDR1 SGHRS, CDR2 YFSETQ. V was cut by 3 bases and J by 2 bases, with 17 bases left in between. CDR3 size: 16 residues. Here the CDR3 DNA reads TGCGCCAGCAGCTCCGACCCCGGGACTGTACAAGAGACCCAGTACTTC. It translates to CASSSDPGTVQETQYF.

This rearrangement joins TRBV5-5 to TRBJ1-3, with 9 positions matching TRBD1. CDR3 length: 18 amino acids. V dropped 0 bases and J dropped 2; count of bases not matched to a gene: 9. The germline V gene has CDR1 SGHKS and CDR2 YYEKEE (reference sequence). CDR3 coding DNA: TGTGCCAGCAGCTTGGAGGTGGACAGGGGTTTTGCTGGAAACACCATATATTTT. This translates into CASSLEVDRGFAGNTIYF.

The rearrangement joins TRBV19 to TRBJ1-4, with TRBD1 as a possible D gene (5 bases). The ends were cut back, 3 bases at V and 3 bases at J, with 17 bases in the middle. The length of the CDR3 is 17 residues. Germline lookup yields CDR1 LNHDA and CDR2 SQIVND (reference sequence). The CDR3 region is CASSILQGLQANEKLFF. The CDR3 coding sequence is TGTGCCAGTAGTATTCTCCAGGGATTACAAGCTAATGAAAAACTGTTTTTT.

CDR3 loop: CASSPRSYPGNTIYF. CDR3 nucleotide sequence: TGTGCCAGCAGCCCCCGGTCTTATCCCGGAAACACCATATATTTT. This chain joins TRBV5-6 and TRBJ1-3; unclear D gene. Germline CDR1 and CDR2: SGHDT and YYEEEE. The CDR3 has 15 residues. V was clipped by 4 bases and J by 4 bases, with 15 bases between them.

The genes are TRBV13 and TRBJ2-1; D may be TRBD1 (5 bases). Germline V gene sequence: CDR1 PRHDT, CDR2 FYEKMQ (reference sequence). The CDR3 sequence is 16 residues long. V lost 3 bases, J lost 7 bases, and 19 bases lay in between. The CDR3 is CASSFVPQVLGNEQFF. CDR3 nucleotide sequence: TGTGCCAGCAGCTTCGTCCCACAGGTTTTAGGGAATGAGCAGTTCTTC.

The chain links TRBV13 to TRBJ2-5, with 10 positions matching TRBD2. The V segment lost 5 bases and the J segment 5 bases; nucleotides outside the gene matches: 11. The CDR3 is made up of 16 amino acids. The germline gives CDR1 PRHDT, CDR2 FYEKMQ (reference sequence). DNA of the CDR3: TGTGCCAGCAGCCCGCCTAGCGGGGGACCTCGGGAGACCCAGTACTTC. Translation: CASSPPSGGPRETQYF.

The J gene is TRBJ2-3, the V gene TRBV5-1; D is undetermined. Germline loops: CDR1 SGHRS, CDR2 YFSETQ. The V gene lost 2 bases and the J gene lost 2 bases, with 0 bases spanning the gap. The CDR3 loop spans 11 amino acids. The DNA for the CDR3 is TGCGCCAGCAGCTTCACAGATACGCAGTATTTT. This translates into CASSFTDTQYF.

A note on this clone: No conserved phenylalanine or tryptophan is present at the end of the CDR3, so a read error is the likely explanation. It is unclear where the CDR3 begins or ends on the DNA, so no DNA is shown, and the CDR3 is as TCRdb lists it. The chain joins TRBV27 to TRBJ2-7; no check of the table's D call, TRBD2, against the DNA was made. Germline loops: CDR1 MNHEY, CDR2 SMNVEV (reference sequence). The length of the CDR3 is 16 amino acids, counting both ends. The CDR3 is CASSPNYRTSGGAQML.

V usage is TRBV7-2 and J usage is TRBJ1-2; D gene uncertain. The CDR3 contains 15 residues. Trimming removed 1 base at V and 5 bases at J, with 14 bases between. Germline CDR1 and CDR2: SGHTA and FQGNSA. CDR3 nucleotides: TGTGCCAGCAGCTTAGTCGGCGGGGAAAGATATGGCTACACCTTC. This gives the protein CASSLVGGERYGYTF. Variable domain in full (rest from reference TRBV7-2 and TRBJ1-2): GAGVSQSPSNKVTEKGKDVELRCDPISGHTALYWYRQSLGQGLEFLIYFQGNSAPDKSGLPSDRFSAERTGGSVSTLTIQRTQQEDSAVYLCASSLVGGERYGYTFGSGTRLTVV.

This rearrangement joins TRBV7-3 to TRBJ2-2; D might be TRBD1 (6 bases). The germline CDR1 and CDR2 sequences are SGHTA and FQGTGA. V was pared by 5 bases and J by 5 bases, with 15 bases between. This CDR3 is 15 amino acids long. The CDR3 sequence: CASSVSGGGTGELFF. The CDR3 DNA reads as TGTGCCAGCAGCGTGTCTGGGGGCGGAACCGGGGAGCTGTTTTTT.

V and J are TRBV15 and TRBJ2-3; D remains unclear. The CDR3 has 14 residues. The V gene's germline CDR1 is LNHNV and CDR2 YYDKDF (reference sequence). The germline V and J ends were trimmed by 4 bases and 0 bases, with 8 bases remaining between them. The CDR3 DNA follows: TGTGCCACCAGCAACCGACATAGCACAGATACGCAGTATTTT. Translated: CATSNRHSTDTQYF.

The gene calls are TRBV5-1 and TRBJ1-2, with 7 bases that match TRBD1. Losses at the gene ends were 4 bases for V and 6 bases for J; bases not matched to a gene: 9. Germline assignment: CDR1 SGHRS and CDR2 YFSETQ. The CDR3 contains 14 residues. The CDR3 nucleotides read TGCGCCAGCAGCCAAACAACAGGGGAGGATGGCTACACCTTC. Translated, it gives CASSQTTGEDGYTF.

This clone was found once. This chain joins TRBV28 and TRBJ1-5, with TRBD1 identical over 7 bases. V shed 6 bases, J shed 3 bases, and the junction held 5 bases outside the gene matches. The CDR3 totals 14 residues. Per germline, CDR1 MDHEN and CDR2 SYDVKM. As DNA, the CDR3 is TGTGCCAGCAGCGCAGGGGGGAACAATCAGCCCCAGCATTTT. Encoded protein: CASSAGGNNQPQHF.

The chain has TRBV5-1 and TRBJ1-5; a weak D match, TRBD1 (6 bases). The CDR3 spans 13 residues. Germline CDR1 and CDR2: SGHRS and YFSETQ. V was cut by 4 bases and J by 6 bases, with 11 bases left in between. The CDR3 DNA is TGCGCCAGCAGCGTAGGGGGAGGTCAGCCCCAGCATTTT. It encodes CASSVGGGQPQHF. Full variable domain (outside the CDR3, taken from reference TRBV5-1 and TRBJ1-5): KAGVTQTPRYLIKTRGQQVTLSCSPISGHRSVSWYQQTPGQGLQFLFEYFSETQRNKGNFPGRFSGRQFSNSRSEMNVSTLELGDSALYLCASSVGGGQPQHFGDGTRLSIL.

The CDR3 loop is CASSVKRGGIDTQYF. The DNA of the CDR3 is TGTGCCAGCAGTGTAAAGCGGGGGGGCATAGATACGCAGTATTTT. V usage is TRBV28 and J usage is TRBJ2-3; 10 bases map to TRBD2. The trim removed 5 bases at V and 5 bases at J, leaving 7 bases unmatched. The CDR3 consists of 15 residues. Germline V gene lookup returns CDR1 MDHEN and CDR2 SYDVKM. The full variable domain, rest sourced from reference TRBV28 and TRBJ2-3, is DVKVTQSSRYLVKRTGEKVFLECVQDMDHENMFWYRQDPGLGLRLIYFSYDVKMKEKGDIPEGYSVSREKKERFSLILESASTNQTSMYLCASSVKRGGIDTQYFGPGTRLTVL.

The chain couples TRBV9 to TRBJ2-2, with a tentative D call TRBD1 (5 bases). CDR3 length equals 16 residues. In germline, CDR1 is SGDLS, CDR2 YYNGEE. V lost 2 bases and J 6 bases, leaving 17 bases between the germline ends. CDR3 nucleotides: TGTGCCAGCAGCGTCGTACAGGCGGCGCGGCCCGGGGAGCTGTTTTTT. Its protein is CASSVVQAARPGELFF.

The V and J genes are TRBV18 and TRBJ2-2, with D perhaps given as TRBD1 or TRBD2 (6 bases each). From germline, CDR1 is KGHSH and CDR2 LQKENI. The CDR3 runs 15 residues. Trimming took off 6 bases at V and 6 bases at J, with 17 bases between the two ends. The CDR3 DNA reads as TGTGCCAGCTCCCCGTGGGGGGCCCTCGCCGGGGAGCTGTTTTTT. It specifies CASSPWGALAGELFF.

The J gene is TRBJ1-5, the V gene TRBV6-6; D gene uncertain. V lost 8 bases and J 5 bases, leaving 10 bases between the germline ends. This CDR3 is built from 12 residues. The germline gives CDR1 MNHNY, CDR2 SVGAGI (reference sequence). The CDR3 DNA is TGTGCCAGCGGCCCAGACGATCAGCCCCAGCATTTT. Translating gives CASGPDDQPQHF.

The gene calls are TRBV30 and TRBJ2-7, with 7 bases identical to TRBD1. J gave up 2 bases and V 0 bases, and 7 bases lay outside the gene matches. The CDR3 length is 15 residues. The V gene's germline CDR1 is GTSNPN and CDR2 SVGIG (reference sequence). The CDR3 is CAWSVRGTAPYEQYF. The DNA for the CDR3 is TGTGCCTGGAGTGTTCGTGGGACAGCGCCCTACGAGCAGTACTTC. Full variable domain (outside the CDR3, taken from reference TRBV30 and TRBJ2-7): SQTIHQWPATLVQPVGSPLSLECTVEGTSNPNLYWYRQAAGRGLQLLFYSVGIGQISSEVPQNLSASRPQDRQFILSSKKLLLSDSGFYLCAWSVRGTAPYEQYFGPGTRLTVT.

The chain employs TRBV3-1 (or the pseudogene TRBV3-2) and TRBJ1-5; 9 nucleotides agree with TRBD1. CDR1 LGHDT and CDR2 YNNKEL come from the germline V gene (reference sequence). J gave up 4 bases and V 5 bases, and 3 bases lay outside the gene matches. The CDR3 runs 14 residues. CDR3 residues: CASSADRGNQPQHF. The CDR3 coding sequence is TGTGCCAGCAGCGCGGACAGGGGTAATCAGCCCCAGCATTTT.

This clone was observed a single time. The chain employs TRBV11-3 and TRBJ2-5; D is tentatively TRBD1 or TRBD2 (6 bases each). Trimming took 0 bases from V and 4 from J, leaving 12 bases between them. The germline V gene encodes CDR1 SGHNT and CDR2 YENEEA. The CDR3 totals 15 residues. The CDR3 here is CASSLDPGAPETQYF. The CDR3 DNA follows: TGTGCCAGCAGCTTAGATCCGGGGGCTCCAGAGACCCAGTACTTC. Full variable domain (missing parts from reference TRBV11-3 and TRBJ2-5): EAGVVQSPRYKIIEKKQPVAFWCNPISGHNTLYWYLQNLGQGPELLIRYENEEAVDDSQLPKDRFSAERLKGVDSTLKIQPAELGDSAVYLCASSLDPGAPETQYFGPGTRLLVL.

This chain joins TRBV5-4 and TRBJ1-1; weak D call: TRBD1 (5 bases). This CDR3 has 13 residues. CDR1 SGHNT and CDR2 YYREEE come from the germline V gene (reference sequence). Trimming took 4 bases from V and 1 from J, leaving 8 bases between them. The CDR3 DNA sequence: TGTGCCAGCAGCCGAGGGACGAACACTGAAGCTTTCTTT. The encoded protein is CASSRGTNTEAFF.

V and J are TRBV30 and TRBJ1-2, with a possible D match to TRBD1 (6 bases). Germline loops: CDR1 GTSNPN, CDR2 SVGIG (reference sequence). The CDR3 has 14 residues. V was trimmed by 0 bases and J by 5 bases, leaving 13 bases between them. The CDR3 here is CAWSVRQELYGYTF. CDR3 bases: TGTGCCTGGAGTGTACGACAGGAGCTTTATGGCTACACCTTC.

The chain joins TRBV12-3 or TRBV12-4 to TRBJ2-7; no clear D. Trimming took 2 bases from V and 5 from J, leaving 7 bases between them. This CDR3 is 12 amino acids long. CDR3 sequence reads: CASSLNYHEQYF. CDR3 in DNA: TGTGCCAGCAGTTTAAACTACCACGAGCAGTACTTC.

The chain is built from TRBV9 and TRBJ1-2; no clear D. Germline V lookup: CDR1 SGDLS, CDR2 YYNGEE. Trimming shortened V by 0 bases and J by 8 bases, and 14 bases separated the two germline ends. This CDR3 spans 14 amino acids. This CDR3 reads CASSVGAFMGGYTF. Here the CDR3 DNA reads TGTGCCAGCAGCGTAGGGGCCTTCATGGGAGGCTACACCTTC.

This sequence joins TRBV10-1 and TRBJ1-6, with unresolved D. Trimming left V 8 bases short and J 12 bases short, with 23 bases between. CDR3 length: 15 residues. Germline lookup yields CDR1 WNHNN and CDR2 SYGVQD (reference sequence). The CDR3 sequence: CASHLWRVKIGPLHF. The DNA for the CDR3 is TGCGCCAGCCACCTCTGGAGGGTAAAGATAGGACCCCTCCACTTT.